The 23 T cell receptor beta chains listed next were all sequenced from one sample in a study of blood T cell repertoires in COVID-19. Generated by immunoSEQ multiplex PCR, the TCRdb table keeps only in-frame clones and is missing some. Found here are roughly 100,000 clones, roughly nine tenths of them singletons; the top ten hold 4% to 6%. The sequencing input was peripheral blood. These receptors all stem from a human donor in a cohort sampled during active COVID-19.

This chain connects TRBV19 to TRBJ1-4; tentative D call: TRBD1 (5 bases). Per germline, CDR1 LNHDA and CDR2 SQIVND (reference sequence). This CDR3 is built from 13 residues. The V and J ends lost 9 bases and 0 bases respectively, with 8 bases between them. CDR3 residues: CASRVTTNEKLFF. CDR3 in DNA: TGTGCCAGCAGGGTGACAACTAATGAAAAACTGTTTTTT.

The chain combines TRBV19 with TRBJ2-3; 12 bases map to TRBD1. Trimming removed 5 bases from V and 4 bases from J; junction bases left unmatched: 4. Germline CDR1 and CDR2: LNHDA and SQIVND (reference sequence). The CDR3 runs 15 residues. DNA for the CDR3: TGTGCCAGTAGTCCGGGACAGGGGGCATCAGATACGCAGTATTTT. It yields the protein CASSPGQGASDTQYF.

V usage is TRBV2 and J usage is TRBJ1-1, with TRBD1 matching over 8 bases. Looked up from germline, CDR1 is SNHLY and CDR2 is FYNNEI. With V trimmed by 3 bases and J by 7 bases, 4 bases remained unmatched. CDR3 length: 13 amino acids. The CDR3, as DNA: TGTGCCAGCAGTGATCAGGGGGCGTTTGAAGCTTTCTTT. It is translated as CASSDQGAFEAFF.

In its sample, this clone was seen once. CDR3 bases: TGTGCCAGCAGCTCCTCGGCTAGCGGGAGAGATGAGCAGTTCTTC. Translation gives CASSSSASGRDEQFF. J is TRBJ2-1 and V is TRBV7-9; TRBD2 matches at 10 bases. Germline lookup yields CDR1 SEHNR and CDR2 FQNEAQ (reference sequence). This CDR3 region has 15 residues. V was pared by 4 bases and J by 8 bases, with 8 bases of the junction left unmatched.

The chain uses TRBV3-1 (or the pseudogene TRBV3-2) and TRBJ1-3; D is unclear. V lost 4 bases and J 4 bases, leaving 14 bases between the germline ends. CDR1 is LGHDT and CDR2 is YNNKEL in the germline V gene (reference sequence). CDR3 length: 15 amino acids. CDR3 protein: CASSPVATSGNTIYF. As DNA, the CDR3 is TGTGCCAGCAGCCCTGTAGCCACTTCGGGAAACACCATATATTTT.

The chain uses TRBV11-3 and TRBJ1-1; TRBD1 might be the D (5 bases). This CDR3 is 13 amino acids long. Trimming removed 4 bases from V and 1 base from J, with 7 bases in between. Germline CDR1 and CDR2: SGHNT and YENEEA. The CDR3 sequence is CASSSGQNTEAFF. Here the CDR3 DNA reads TGTGCCAGCAGCTCCGGACAGAACACTGAAGCTTTCTTT.

The V call is TRBV4-2, the J call TRBJ2-7; 7 positions match TRBD1. The length of the CDR3 is 14 residues. Germline CDR1 LGHNA, CDR2 YNFKEQ. Losses at the gene ends were 3 bases for V and 1 base for J; bases not matched to a gene: 3. Here the CDR3 reads CASSQDRISYEQYF. The CDR3 DNA reads as TGTGCCAGCAGCCAGGACAGGATTTCCTACGAGCAGTACTTC.

This clone was picked up one time. V gene TRBV11-3 combines with J gene TRBJ2-3; 12 positions agree with TRBD2. CDR3 length: 15 residues. The germline V gene has CDR1 SGHNT and CDR2 YENEEA. V lost 5 bases to trimming and J lost 6 bases; unmatched junction nucleotides: 6. Written as DNA, the CDR3 is TGTGCCAGCAGCCACCTAGCGGGGGGGCCGGATACGCAGTATTTT. As protein: CASSHLAGGPDTQYF.

The chain couples TRBV28 to TRBJ1-2; D unclear. The ends were cut back, 3 bases at V and 4 bases at J, with 18 bases in the middle. The CDR3 runs 16 residues. Germline V gene lookup returns CDR1 MDHEN and CDR2 SYDVKM. The CDR3 loop reads CASSLPLSRGSYGYTF. In DNA form, the CDR3 reads TGTGCCAGCAGTTTGCCGTTATCGAGAGGGAGCTATGGCTACACCTTC.

This clone showed up just a few times. The chain has TRBV2 and TRBJ1-3, with TRBD1 matching over 7 bases. Germline-derived CDR1 and CDR2 are SNHLY and FYNNEI. This CDR3 spans 15 amino acids. Unmatched junction bases numbered 10, after V lost 7 bases and J lost 4 bases. The DNA of the CDR3 is TGTGCCAGCAATCAGGAGGGGGCAGTCGGAAACACCATATATTTT. It specifies CASNQEGAVGNTIYF.

V and J are TRBV7-8 and TRBJ2-1, with TRBD2 as a possible D gene (6 bases). The CDR3 is 16 amino acids. Germline values: CDR1 SGHVS, CDR2 FQNEAQ. Trimming took 10 bases from V and 0 from J, leaving 19 bases between them. The CDR3 reads CATVRGDPSSYNEQFF. The CDR3 DNA follows: TGTGCCACGGTTCGCGGGGACCCGAGCTCCTACAATGAGCAGTTCTTC.

V is TRBV19 and J is TRBJ2-5; D is perhaps TRBD1 (6 bases). V lost 6 bases and J lost 5, with 13 bases in between. Germline V lookup: CDR1 LNHDA, CDR2 SQIVND (reference sequence). The CDR3 is made up of 13 amino acids. The CDR3, as DNA: TGTGCCAGTAGGGGATCCAGGGGTGAGACCCAGTACTTC. It is translated as CASRGSRGETQYF.

V gene TRBV6-4 combines with J gene TRBJ2-3; 8 bases match TRBD2. Unmatched junction bases numbered 4, after V lost 5 bases and J lost 0 bases. The CDR3 is made up of 15 amino acids. Germline CDR1 reads MRHNA; CDR2 reads SNTAGT. The CDR3, as DNA: TGTGCCAGCAGTCATAGCGGGACTAGCACAGATACGCAGTATTTT. This codes for CASSHSGTSTDTQYF.

The J gene is TRBJ1-1, the V gene TRBV6-5, with D possibly matching TRBD1 (6 bases). The length of the CDR3 is 14 residues. Germline values: CDR1 MNHEY, CDR2 SVGAGI. V was cut by 7 bases and J by 3 bases, with 15 bases left in between. This CDR3 is CASTINRVHTEAFF. The CDR3 nucleotides read TGTGCCAGCACCATTAACAGGGTACACACTGAAGCTTTCTTT.

This sequence joins TRBV27 and TRBJ2-3, with 12 positions matching TRBD2. Germline-derived CDR1 and CDR2 are MNHEY and SMNVEV (reference sequence). The length of the CDR3 is 18 residues. Unmatched junction bases numbered 12, after V lost 6 bases and J lost 2 bases. As DNA, the CDR3 is TGTGCCAGCAGCCGGGAGTCCCTAGCGGGAGGGCCCACAGATACGCAGTATTTT. Translated: CASSRESLAGGPTDTQYF.

The genes are TRBV4-1 and TRBJ1-2, with a possible D match to TRBD1 (5 bases). V lost 3 bases and J 8 bases, leaving 13 bases between the germline ends. The CDR3 runs to 13 residues. CDR1 is MGHRA, CDR2 YSYEKL, per germline. The chain's CDR3 is CASSHGTNRGYTF. The CDR3 DNA is TGCGCCAGCAGCCATGGGACTAATAGGGGCTACACCTTC.

J is TRBJ2-1 and V is TRBV9, with 8 bases fitting TRBD2. This CDR3 region has 18 residues. V lost 0 bases and J lost 0; bases outside the gene matches: 8. Germline loops: CDR1 SGDLS, CDR2 YYNGEE. Written as DNA, the CDR3 is TGTGCCAGCAGCGTAGAAGCGGGAGCCTTCGGCTCCTACAATGAGCAGTTCTTC. Its translation is CASSVEAGAFGSYNEQFF.

The chain employs TRBV30 and TRBJ2-6; 11 bases align to TRBD1. Per the germline V gene, CDR1 is GTSNPN and CDR2 is SVGIG (reference sequence). J lost 2 bases, V lost 5 bases, and 2 bases had no gene match. The CDR3 runs to 15 residues. CDR3 region: CAWGTGGTGANVLTF. The CDR3 bases are TGTGCCTGGGGGACAGGGGGAACTGGGGCCAACGTCCTGACTTTC.

This chain uses TRBV28 with TRBJ2-7; 8 bases agree with TRBD1. The germline CDR1 and CDR2 sequences are MDHEN and SYDVKM. This CDR3 contains 16 residues. V lost 6 bases, J lost 5 bases, and 15 bases stayed unmatched. The CDR3 is CASRTPRTGFIHEQYF. The DNA for the CDR3 is TGTGCCAGCAGGACTCCTCGGACAGGGTTTATCCACGAGCAGTACTTC. Full variable domain (rest looked up from reference TRBV28 and TRBJ2-7): DVKVTQSSRYLVKRTGEKVFLECVQDMDHENMFWYRQDPGLGLRLIYFSYDVKMKEKGDIPEGYSVSREKKERFSLILESASTNQTSMYLCASRTPRTGFIHEQYFGPGTRLTVT.

This rearrangement joins TRBV10-3 to TRBJ2-3; D may be TRBD2 (5 bases). Trimming pared 2 bases from V and 4 bases from J, leaving 16 bases between. The CDR3 has 16 residues. Per the germline V gene, CDR1 is ENHRY and CDR2 is SYGVKD. CDR3 in amino acids: CAISESGFPSADTQYF. The CDR3 nucleotides read TGTGCCATCAGTGAGAGCGGTTTTCCTTCCGCAGATACGCAGTATTTT.

The rearrangement links TRBV5-1 to TRBJ2-2, with 7 bases lining up with TRBD1. The CDR3 runs 15 residues. Germline V lookup: CDR1 SGHRS, CDR2 YFSETQ. V dropped 6 bases and J dropped 7; count of bases not matched to a gene: 12. CDR3 loop: CASKLYTGDFGELFF. CDR3 DNA sequence: TGCGCCAGCAAGCTTTATACAGGGGATTTCGGGGAGCTGTTTTTT.

The chain joins TRBV18 to TRBJ1-4; D not certain. This CDR3 spans 13 amino acids. CDR1 and CDR2 from the germline V gene are KGHSH and LQKENI. Trimming took 6 bases from V and 2 from J, leaving 7 bases between them. CDR3 sequence reads: CASSRGTNEKLFF. CDR3 in DNA: TGTGCCAGCTCGAGAGGCACTAATGAAAAACTGTTTTTT.

The rearrangement links TRBV27 to TRBJ1-2, with D tentatively TRBD1 (6 bases). There are 19 residues in the CDR3. The germline V gene has CDR1 MNHEY and CDR2 SMNVEV (reference sequence). V was trimmed by 5 bases and J by 4 bases, leaving 29 bases between them. DNA of the CDR3: TGTGCCAGCAGTCCATCCCTCCGACGGGGGGGCGCTTTCGCCTATGGCTACACCTTC. Translation gives CASSPSLRRGGAFAYGYTF.